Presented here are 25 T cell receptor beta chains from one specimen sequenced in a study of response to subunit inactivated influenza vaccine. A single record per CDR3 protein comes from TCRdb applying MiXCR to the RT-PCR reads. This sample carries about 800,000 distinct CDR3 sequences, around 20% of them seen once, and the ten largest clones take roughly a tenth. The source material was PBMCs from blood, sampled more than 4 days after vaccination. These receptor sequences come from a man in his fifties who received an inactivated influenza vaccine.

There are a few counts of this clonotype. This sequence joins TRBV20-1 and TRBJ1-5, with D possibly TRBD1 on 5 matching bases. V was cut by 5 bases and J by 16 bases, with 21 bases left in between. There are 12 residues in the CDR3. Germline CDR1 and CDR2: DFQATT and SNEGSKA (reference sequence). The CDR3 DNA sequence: TGCAGTGCTTCTCCCCAGAGGGGTATTAATCATTTT. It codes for CSASPQRGINHF.

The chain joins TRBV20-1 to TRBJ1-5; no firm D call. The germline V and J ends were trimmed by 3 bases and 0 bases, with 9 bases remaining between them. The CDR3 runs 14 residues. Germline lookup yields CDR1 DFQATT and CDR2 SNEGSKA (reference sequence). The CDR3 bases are TGCAGTGCTAGTTCCAGAAATAGCAATCAGCCCCAGCATTTT. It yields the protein CSASSRNSNQPQHF.

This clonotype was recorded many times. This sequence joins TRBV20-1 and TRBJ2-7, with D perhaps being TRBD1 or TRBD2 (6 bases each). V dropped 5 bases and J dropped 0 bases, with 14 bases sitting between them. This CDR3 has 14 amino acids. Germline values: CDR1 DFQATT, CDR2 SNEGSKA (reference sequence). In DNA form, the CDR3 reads TGCAGTGCTGTGGGGGGCGGTAACTCCTACGAGCAGTACTTC. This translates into CSAVGGGNSYEQYF.

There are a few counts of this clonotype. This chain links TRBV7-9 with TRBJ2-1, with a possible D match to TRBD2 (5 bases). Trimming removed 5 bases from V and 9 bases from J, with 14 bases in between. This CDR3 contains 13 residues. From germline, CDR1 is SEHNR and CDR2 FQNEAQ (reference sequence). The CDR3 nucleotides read TGTGCCAGCAGCGATCTCCTCGCGGGTGAGCAGTTCTTC. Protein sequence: CASSDLLAGEQFF.

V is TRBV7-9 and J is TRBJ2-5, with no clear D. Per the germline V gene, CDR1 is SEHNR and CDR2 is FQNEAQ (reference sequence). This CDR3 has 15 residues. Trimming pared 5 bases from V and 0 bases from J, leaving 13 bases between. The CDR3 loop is CASSPSGQYQETQYF. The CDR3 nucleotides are TGTGCCAGCAGCCCCTCGGGCCAGTACCAAGAGACCCAGTACTTC. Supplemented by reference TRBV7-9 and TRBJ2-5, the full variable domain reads DTGVSQNPRHKITKRGQNVTFRCDPISEHNRLYWYRQTLGQGPEFLTYFQNEAQLEKSRLLSDRFSAERPKGSFSTLEIQRTEQGDSAMYLCASSPSGQYQETQYFGPGTRLLVL.

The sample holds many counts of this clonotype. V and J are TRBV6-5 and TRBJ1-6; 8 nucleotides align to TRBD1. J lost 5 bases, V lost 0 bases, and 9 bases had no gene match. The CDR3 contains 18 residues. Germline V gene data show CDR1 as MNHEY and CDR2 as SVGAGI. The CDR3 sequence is CASSYSTTGTGNNSPLHF. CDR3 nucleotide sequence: TGTGCCAGCAGTTACTCGACTACAGGGACAGGAAATAATTCACCCCTCCACTTT.

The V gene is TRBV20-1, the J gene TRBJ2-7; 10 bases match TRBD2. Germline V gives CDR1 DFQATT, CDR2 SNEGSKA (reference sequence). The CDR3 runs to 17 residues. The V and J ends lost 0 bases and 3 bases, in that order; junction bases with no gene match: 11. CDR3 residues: CSAREDLAGVRRYEQYF. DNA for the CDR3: TGCAGTGCTAGAGAAGATCTAGCGGGAGTACGGCGCTACGAGCAGTACTTC.

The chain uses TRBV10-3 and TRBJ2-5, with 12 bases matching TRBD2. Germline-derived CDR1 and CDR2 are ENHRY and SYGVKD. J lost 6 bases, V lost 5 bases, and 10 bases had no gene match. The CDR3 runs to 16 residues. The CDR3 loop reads CAISSRASGGDQTQYF. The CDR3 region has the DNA TGTGCCATCAGTAGCAGGGCTAGCGGGGGGGATCAGACCCAGTACTTC.

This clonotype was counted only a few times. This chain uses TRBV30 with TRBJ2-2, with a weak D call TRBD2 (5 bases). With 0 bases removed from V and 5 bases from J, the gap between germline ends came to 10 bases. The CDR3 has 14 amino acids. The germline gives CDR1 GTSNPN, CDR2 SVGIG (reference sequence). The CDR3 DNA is TGTGCCTGGAGTGTGCCCCCGGGGACCGGGGAGCTGTTTTTT. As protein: CAWSVPPGTGELFF.

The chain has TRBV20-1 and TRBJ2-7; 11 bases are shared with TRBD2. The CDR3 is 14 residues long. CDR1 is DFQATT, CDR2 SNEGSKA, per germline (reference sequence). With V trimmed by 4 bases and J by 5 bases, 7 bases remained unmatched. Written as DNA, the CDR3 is TGCAGTGCTACCTCCGGGACTAGCGGAGACGAGCAGTACTTC. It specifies CSATSGTSGDEQYF.

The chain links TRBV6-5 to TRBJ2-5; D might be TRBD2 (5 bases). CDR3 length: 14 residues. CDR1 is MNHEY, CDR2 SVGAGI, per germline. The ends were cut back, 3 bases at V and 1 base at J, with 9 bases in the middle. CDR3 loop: CASSYGLAQETQYF. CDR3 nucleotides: TGTGCCAGCAGTTATGGTCTAGCCCAAGAGACCCAGTACTTC.

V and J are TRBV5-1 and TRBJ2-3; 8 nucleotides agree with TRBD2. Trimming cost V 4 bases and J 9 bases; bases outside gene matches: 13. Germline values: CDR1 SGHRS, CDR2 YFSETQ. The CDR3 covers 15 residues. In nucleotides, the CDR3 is TGCGCCAGCAGCCCCCTCGGGGGGGGACAAGGCACGCAGTATTTT. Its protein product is CASSPLGGGQGTQYF.

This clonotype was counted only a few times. The CDR3 here is CASRGGNKETQYF. The CDR3 region has the DNA TGTGCCAGCCGCGGGGGGAACAAAGAGACCCAGTACTTC. This sequence joins TRBV7-9 and TRBJ2-5; 8 bases align to TRBD2. V was clipped by 8 bases and J by 3 bases; unmatched bases: 5. The CDR3 extends over 13 amino acids. The germline gives CDR1 SEHNR, CDR2 FQNEAQ (reference sequence).

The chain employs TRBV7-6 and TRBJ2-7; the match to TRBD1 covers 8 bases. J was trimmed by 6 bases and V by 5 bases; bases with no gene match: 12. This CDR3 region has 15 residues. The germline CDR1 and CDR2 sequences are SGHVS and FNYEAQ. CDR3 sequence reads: CASSQLLRGLGEQYF. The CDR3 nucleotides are TGTGCCAGCAGCCAGCTCCTCAGGGGGCTGGGCGAGCAGTACTTC. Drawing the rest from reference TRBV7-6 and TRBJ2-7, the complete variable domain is GAGVSQSPRYKVTKRGQDVALRCDPISGHVSLYWYRQALGQGPEFLTYFNYEAQQDKSGLPNDRFSAERPEGSISTLTIQRTEQRDSAMYRCASSQLLRGLGEQYFGPGTRLTVT.

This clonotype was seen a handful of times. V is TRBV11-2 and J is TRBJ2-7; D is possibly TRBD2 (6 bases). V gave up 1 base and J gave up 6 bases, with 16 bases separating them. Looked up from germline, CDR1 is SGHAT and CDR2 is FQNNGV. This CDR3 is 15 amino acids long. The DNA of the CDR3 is TGTGCCAGCAGCTTAGTCTGGCTAGCGACCGGCGAGCAGTACTTC. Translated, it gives CASSLVWLATGEQYF. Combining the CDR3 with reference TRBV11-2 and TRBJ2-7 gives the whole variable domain EAGVAQSPRYKIIEKRQSVAFWCNPISGHATLYWYQQILGQGPKLLIQFQNNGVVDDSQLPKDRFSAERLKGVDSTLKIQPAKLEDSAVYLCASSLVWLATGEQYFGPGTRLTVT.

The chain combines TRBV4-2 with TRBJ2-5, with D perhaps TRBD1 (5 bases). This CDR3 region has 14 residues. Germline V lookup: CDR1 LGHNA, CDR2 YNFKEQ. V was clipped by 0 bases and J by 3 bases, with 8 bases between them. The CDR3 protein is CASSQDSGKETQYF. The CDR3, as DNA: TGTGCCAGCAGCCAAGATTCAGGGAAAGAGACCCAGTACTTC.

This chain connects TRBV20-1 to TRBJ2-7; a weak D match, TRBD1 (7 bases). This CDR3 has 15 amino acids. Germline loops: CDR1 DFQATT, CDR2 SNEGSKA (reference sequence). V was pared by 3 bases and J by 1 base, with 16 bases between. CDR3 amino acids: CSASQGGQPSYEQYF. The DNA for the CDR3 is TGCAGTGCTAGCCAGGGGGGACAGCCTTCCTACGAGCAGTACTTC.

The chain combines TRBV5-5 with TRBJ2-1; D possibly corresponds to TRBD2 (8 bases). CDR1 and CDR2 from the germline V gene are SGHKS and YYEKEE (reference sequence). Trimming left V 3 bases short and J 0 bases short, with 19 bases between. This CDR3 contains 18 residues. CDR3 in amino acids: CASSSQGGGGRSYNEQFF. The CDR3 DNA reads TGTGCCAGCAGCTCCCAAGGGGGCGGGGGGCGCTCCTACAATGAGCAGTTCTTC.

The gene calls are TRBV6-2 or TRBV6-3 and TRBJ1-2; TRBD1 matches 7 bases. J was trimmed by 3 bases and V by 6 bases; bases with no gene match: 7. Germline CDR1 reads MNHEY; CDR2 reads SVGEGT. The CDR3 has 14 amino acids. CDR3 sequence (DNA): TGTGCCAGCAGATCGACAGGGAGGGACTATGGCTACACCTTC. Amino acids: CASRSTGRDYGYTF.

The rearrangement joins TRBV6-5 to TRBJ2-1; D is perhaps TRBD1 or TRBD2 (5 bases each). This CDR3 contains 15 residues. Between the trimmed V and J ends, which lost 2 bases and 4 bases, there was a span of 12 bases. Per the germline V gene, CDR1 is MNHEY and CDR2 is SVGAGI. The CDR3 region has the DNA TGTGCCAGCAGTTACACCGGGACGGATTACAATGAGCAGTTCTTC. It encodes CASSYTGTDYNEQFF.

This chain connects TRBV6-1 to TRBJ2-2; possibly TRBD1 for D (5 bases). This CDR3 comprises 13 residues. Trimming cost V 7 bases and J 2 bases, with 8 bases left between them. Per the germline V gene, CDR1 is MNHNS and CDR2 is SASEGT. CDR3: CASIDSNTGELFF. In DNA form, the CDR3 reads TGTGCCAGCATCGACAGCAACACCGGGGAGCTGTTTTTT.

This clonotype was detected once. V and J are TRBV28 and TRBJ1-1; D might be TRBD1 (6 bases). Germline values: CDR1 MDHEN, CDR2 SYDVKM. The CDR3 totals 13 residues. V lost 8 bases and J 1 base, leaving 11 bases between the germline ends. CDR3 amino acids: CASQGSQNTEAFF. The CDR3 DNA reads TGTGCCAGCCAGGGGTCCCAGAACACTGAAGCTTTCTTT.

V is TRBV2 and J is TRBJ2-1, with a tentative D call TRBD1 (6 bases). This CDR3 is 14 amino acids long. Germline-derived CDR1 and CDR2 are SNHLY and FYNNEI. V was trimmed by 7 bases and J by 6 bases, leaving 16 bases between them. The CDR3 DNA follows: TGTGCCAGCATGGACGGCAGGGGTGGCAATGAGCAGTTCTTC. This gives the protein CASMDGRGGNEQFF.

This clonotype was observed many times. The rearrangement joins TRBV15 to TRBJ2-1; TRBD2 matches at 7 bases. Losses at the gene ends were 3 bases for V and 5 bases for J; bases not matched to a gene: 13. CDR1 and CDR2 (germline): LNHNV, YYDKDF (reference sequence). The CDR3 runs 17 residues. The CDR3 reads CATSSAPLAKGHNEQFF. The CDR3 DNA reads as TGTGCCACCAGCAGCGCACCACTAGCGAAGGGCCACAATGAGCAGTTCTTC.

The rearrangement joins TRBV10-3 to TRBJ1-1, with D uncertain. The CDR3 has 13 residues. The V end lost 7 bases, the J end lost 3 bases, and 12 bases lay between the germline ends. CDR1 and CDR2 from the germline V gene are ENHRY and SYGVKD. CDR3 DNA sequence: TGTGCCATCACTCATGGGGTCGACACTGAAGCTTTCTTT. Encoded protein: CAITHGVDTEAFF.